This is a list of T cell receptor beta chains from one sample in a study of blood T cell repertoires in COVID-19. Data came from immunoSEQ multiplex PCR; TCRdb stores just in-frame clones and leaves some out. The table shows 150,000 to 200,000 clones, with 80% occurring only once. The sequenced material came from PBMCs or T cells enriched from blood (not recorded which). The receptor source for this set is a man aged 55 to 70 who had been exposed to COVID-19. Both conserved end residues are part of each CDR3. D genes are given only for firm matches. Size values are once, few and many counts, or a class for expanded clones, and some rows have none.

abundance	v_gene	d_gene	j_gene	CDR3aa	CDR3nt
.	TRBV14	.	TRBJ2-2	CASSLGAHRAGELFF	TGTGCCAGCAGCCTAGGGGCCCATCGTGCCGGGGAGCTGTTTTTT
.	TRBV5-1	.	TRBJ1-4	CASSFRTDNEKLFF	TGCGCCAGCAGCTTTAGGACAGACAACGAAAAACTGTTTTTT
once	TRBV19	.	TRBJ1-5	CASSTAFSNQPQHF	TGTGCCAGTTCGACAGCTTTTAGCAATCAGCCCCAGCATTTT
few	TRBV6-5	.	TRBJ2-7	CASTPNPVLNHEQYF	TGTGCCAGCACCCCAAATCCGGTTCTTAACCACGAGCAGTACTTC
once	TRBV27	TRBD1	TRBJ1-2	CASSLDRGRGYTF	TGTGCCAGCAGTTTAGACAGGGGACGCGGCTACACCTTC
.	TRBV18	TRBD1	TRBJ1-1	CASSGQGQTEAFF	TGTGCCAGCTCCGGACAGGGGCAAACTGAAGCTTTCTTT
.	TRBV9	.	TRBJ1-3	CASSVRFGNTIYF	TGTGCCAGCAGCGTACGGTTTGGAAACACCATATATTTT
.	TRBV29-1	.	TRBJ1-2	CSVEGGGAAANYGYTF	TGCAGCGTTGAAGGTGGGGGGGCCGCCGCTAACTATGGCTACACCTTC
few	TRBV5-1	.	TRBJ2-2	CASSLDGLGNTGELFF	TGCGCCAGCAGCTTGGACGGTCTAGGGAACACCGGGGAGCTGTTTTTT
.	TRBV24-1	TRBD1	TRBJ1-4	CATNQPWTGTEKLFF	TGTGCCACCAACCAACCCTGGACAGGGACTGAAAAACTGTTTTTT
few	TRBV27	.	TRBJ2-5	CASSFKETQYF	TGTGCCAGCAGTTTTAAAGAGACCCAGTACTTC
.	TRBV7-2	TRBD1	TRBJ2-7	CASSPDRPSYEQYF	TGTGCCAGCAGCCCGGACAGGCCCTCCTACGAGCAGTACTTC
few	TRBV7-9	.	TRBJ1-1	CASGRNTEAFF	TGTGCCAGCGGCAGGAACACTGAAGCTTTCTTT
.	TRBV7-9	TRBD1	TRBJ2-1	CASSLRTGITYNEQFF	TGTGCCAGCAGCTTGCGGACAGGGATAACCTACAATGAGCAGTTCTTC
.	TRBV28	.	TRBJ1-1	CASRTGTEAFF	TGTGCCAGCCGTACCGGCACTGAAGCTTTCTTT
few	TRBV7-9	.	TRBJ2-7	CASSPDPSSYEQYF	TGTGCCAGCAGCCCCGACCCTAGCTCCTACGAGCAGTACTTC
.	TRBV18	.	TRBJ1-3	CASSPLPTTPDSSGNTIYF	TGTGCCAGCTCCCCCCTCCCAACGACCCCAGACAGCTCTGGAAACACCATATATTTT
.	TRBV7-9	TRBD1	TRBJ1-6	CASSPGQGEFSPLHF	TGTGCCAGCAGCCCAGGACAGGGGGAGTTTTCACCCCTCCACTTT
.	TRBV19	.	TRBJ2-7	CASSNPSYEQYF	TGTGCCAGTAGCAATCCCTCCTACGAGCAGTACTTC
.	TRBV7-3	.	TRBJ1-6	CASSLTRGINSPLHF	TGTGCCAGCAGCTTAACGCGCGGAATTAATTCACCCCTCCACTTT
.	TRBV9	.	TRBJ2-3	CASSQGTDTQYF	TGTGCCAGCAGCCAGGGAACAGATACGCAGTATTTT
.	TRBV7-2	TRBD1	TRBJ2-1	CASSFQGAFNEQFF	TGTGCCAGCAGCTTCCAGGGGGCTTTTAATGAGCAGTTCTTC
.	TRBV5-6	.	TRBJ2-5	CASSLSVTAFQETQYF	TGTGCCAGCAGCTTGAGTGTAACAGCCTTTCAAGAGACCCAGTACTTC
.	TRBV13	TRBD1	TRBJ2-3	CASSSGTGWVDTQYF	TGTGCCAGCAGCTCCGGGACAGGGTGGGTAGATACGCAGTATTTT
.	TRBV25-1	.	TRBJ1-2	CASSEFGGLYGYTF	TGTGCCAGCAGTGAATTCGGCGGACTCTATGGCTACACCTTC
.	TRBV24-1	.	TRBJ2-7	CATSDGGTHAYEQYF	TGTGCCACCAGTGATGGCGGGACTCATGCCTACGAGCAGTACTTC
.	TRBV10-2	.	TRBJ1-5	CASSPSLQGGNQPQHF	TGCGCCAGCAGCCCTTCCCTTCAGGGTGGCAATCAGCCCCAGCATTTT
many	TRBV7-2	TRBD2	TRBJ2-1	CASSLEAGRRVF	TGTGCCAGCAGCTTAGAAGCGGGGAGGCGGGTCTTC
.	TRBV9	TRBD2	TRBJ2-3	CASSVEAGGTDTQYF	TGTGCCAGCAGCGTAGAGGCGGGAGGGACAGATACGCAGTATTTT
.	TRBV21-1	.	TRBJ2-7	CASSGRDRLHEQYF	TGTGCCAGCAGCGGCCGGGACAGGCTCCACGAGCAGTACTTC
.	TRBV20-1	.	TRBJ1-5	CSASGGAGSNQPQHF	TGCAGTGCTAGTGGCGGGGCAGGGAGCAATCAGCCCCAGCATTTT
.	TRBV2	TRBD1	TRBJ2-7	CASAGTGFYEQYF	TGTGCCAGTGCCGGGACAGGGTTCTACGAGCAGTACTTC